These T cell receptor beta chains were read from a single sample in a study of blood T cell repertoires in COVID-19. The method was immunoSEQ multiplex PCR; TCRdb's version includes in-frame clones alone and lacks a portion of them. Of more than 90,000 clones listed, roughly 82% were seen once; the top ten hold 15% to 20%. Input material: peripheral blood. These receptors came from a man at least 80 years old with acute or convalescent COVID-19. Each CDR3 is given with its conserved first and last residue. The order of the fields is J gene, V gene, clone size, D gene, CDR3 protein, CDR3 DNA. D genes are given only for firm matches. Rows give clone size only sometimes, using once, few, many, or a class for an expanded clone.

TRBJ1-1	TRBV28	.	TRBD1	CASTPGQGKVAEAFF	TGTGCCAGCACCCCGGGACAGGGAAAGGTAGCTGAAGCTTTCTTT
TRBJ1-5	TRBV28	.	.	CASRVAGGENQPQHF	TGTGCCAGCAGGGTTGCTGGGGGGGAGAATCAGCCCCAGCATTTT
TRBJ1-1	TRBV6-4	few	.	CASSDYLHTEAFF	TGTGCCAGCAGTGACTACCTACACACTGAAGCTTTCTTT
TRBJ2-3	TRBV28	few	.	CASSLQSPHTQYF	TGTGCCAGCAGTTTACAGTCTCCCCATACGCAGTATTTT
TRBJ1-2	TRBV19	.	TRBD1	CASAPGTGIGYTF	TGTGCCAGTGCTCCCGGGACAGGGATCGGCTACACCTTC
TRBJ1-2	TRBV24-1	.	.	CATSDLPGNGYTF	TGTGCCACCAGTGATTTGCCAGGGAATGGCTACACCTTC
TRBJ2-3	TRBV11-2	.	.	CASSPFGTLTDTQYF	TGTGCCAGCAGCCCCTTCGGGACTCTCACAGATACGCAGTATTTT
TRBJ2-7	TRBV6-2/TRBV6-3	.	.	CASSSPGNYEQYF	TGTGCCAGCAGTTCCCCCGGGAACTACGAGCAGTACTTC
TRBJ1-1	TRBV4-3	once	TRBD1	CASSQGQGVTEAFF	TGCGCCAGCAGCCAAGGACAGGGGGTAACTGAAGCTTTCTTT
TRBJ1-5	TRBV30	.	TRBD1	CAWNAGQGRVQPQHF	TGTGCCTGGAACGCTGGACAGGGTCGAGTTCAGCCCCAGCATTTT
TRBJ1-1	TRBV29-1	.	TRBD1	CSGSGTGNTEAFF	TGCAGCGGCTCCGGGACAGGGAACACTGAAGCTTTCTTT
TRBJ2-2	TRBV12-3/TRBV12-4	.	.	CASSPDRGELFF	TGTGCCAGCAGCCCGGACAGAGGGGAGCTGTTTTTT
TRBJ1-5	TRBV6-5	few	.	CASSYSRGTQPQHF	TGTGCCAGCAGTTACTCAAGGGGAACTCAGCCCCAGCATTTT
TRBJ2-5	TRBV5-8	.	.	CASSRSDSPVGTQYF	TGTGCCAGCAGCCGCTCCGACAGTCCCGTCGGGACCCAGTACTTC
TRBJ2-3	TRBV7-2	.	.	CASSLSGYTDTQYF	TGTGCCAGCAGCTTATCCGGTTACACAGATACGCAGTATTTT
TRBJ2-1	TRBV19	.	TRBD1	CASSTPGQGSNEQFF	TGTGCCAGTAGCACGCCGGGACAGGGGAGCAATGAGCAGTTCTTC
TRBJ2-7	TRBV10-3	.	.	CAISESRSGFDEQYF	TGTGCCATCAGTGAGTCGAGGTCCGGGTTCGACGAGCAGTACTTC
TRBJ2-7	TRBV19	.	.	CASSALGQPSYEQYF	TGTGCCAGTAGCGCTCTGGGACAACCCTCCTACGAGCAGTACTTC
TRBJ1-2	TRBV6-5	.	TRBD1	CASSQTGKNDGYTF	TGTGCCAGCAGTCAGACAGGGAAAAACGATGGCTACACCTTC
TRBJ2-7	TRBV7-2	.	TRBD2	CASSLELAGGAYEQYF	TGTGCCAGCAGCTTAGAGTTAGCGGGAGGTGCCTACGAGCAGTACTTC
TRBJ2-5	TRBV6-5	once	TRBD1	CASTEDRGETQYF	TGTGCCAGCACCGAAGACAGGGGGGAGACCCAGTACTTC